What follows describes a single TCR beta chain. Through a sample-barcoded 5' primer and a J-beta primer mix, a second PCR was run for about 7 to 12 cycles. TCRdb independently ran MiXCR on the 5' RACE reads; one entry per CDR3 protein. The sample includes over a million distinct CDR3 sequences, 40% to 50% of them seen just once. These data belong to a study of blood T cells in healthy people across ages. The CDR3 length is 14 residues. Trimming took off 4 bases at V and 0 bases at J, with 9 bases between the two ends. Germline V gene sequence: CDR1 LGHDT, CDR2 YNNKEL (reference sequence). This chain connects TRBV3-1 to TRBJ1-1; D ambiguous. The receptor was derived from a woman under 30 in good health. The sample taken for sequencing was blood. CDR3 amino acids: CASSPRLMNTEAFF. In DNA, the CDR3 is TGTGCCAGCAGCCCCCGACTGATGAACACTGAAGCTTTCTTT.